The 21 T cell receptor beta chains in this list originate from one sample, sequenced in a study of metastatic and nonmetastatic thyroid tumors. Every patient was untreated before thyroid surgery. TCRdb re-called the PCR reads via MiXCR. The table lists 7,000 to 9,500 clones, about 20% of them singletons. Sequencing was carried out using adjacent normal tissue. The receptor source for this set is a female donor with papillary thyroid cancer or a benign thyroid nodule (not recorded which). Some clones in this sample may be carry-over from other donors' samples.

Notes on this clone: The junction and the germline gene differ at one end; a read error may be behind it. This chain joins TRBV7-3 and TRBJ2-1, with 7 positions matching TRBD1. The CDR3 has 15 amino acids. Germline V gene data show CDR1 as SGHTA and CDR2 as FQGTGA. This CDR3 is CASSLTGTDNNEQFF. The CDR3 bases are TGTGCCAGCAGCCTAACCGGGACAGACAACAATGAGCAGTTCTTC.

This clone was observed a handful of times. The chain uses TRBV19 and TRBJ1-2, with D unclear. The germline V and J ends were trimmed by 4 bases and 2 bases, with 11 bases remaining between them. Germline CDR1 reads LNHDA; CDR2 reads SQIVND (reference sequence). The CDR3 is 14 amino acids. The CDR3 here is CASSTFVPNYGYTF. In DNA, the CDR3 is TGTGCCAGTAGTACCTTTGTACCGAACTATGGCTACACCTTC.

The chain links TRBV6-6 to TRBJ2-5; 7 positions agree with TRBD1. CDR3 length: 17 residues. With 5 bases clipped from V and 10 bases from J, the junction kept 22 bases outside the gene matches. Looked up from germline, CDR1 is MNHNY and CDR2 is SVGAGI (reference sequence). The CDR3 region is CASSTRGGSGANLIQYF. As DNA, the CDR3 is TGTGCCAGCAGTACTAGAGGGGGCTCTGGGGCCAACCTGATCCAGTACTTC.

The chain is built from TRBV30 and TRBJ2-7, with 12 positions matching TRBD2. There are 15 residues in the CDR3. Trimming cost V 4 bases and J 7 bases; bases outside gene matches: 11. In germline, CDR1 is GTSNPN, CDR2 SVGIG (reference sequence). The CDR3 protein is CAWTSTSGSLGEQYF. The DNA for the CDR3 is TGTGCCTGGACTTCGACTAGCGGGAGTCTAGGTGAGCAGTACTTC.

This clone was seen repeatedly, ten times or more. The V gene is TRBV10-3, the J gene TRBJ1-6, with 7 nucleotides matching TRBD1. The V gene end was trimmed by 2 bases and the J gene end by 7 bases; junction bases not matched to a gene: 8. The CDR3 sequence is 16 residues long. Germline values: CDR1 ENHRY, CDR2 SYGVKD. CDR3 sequence reads: CAISEVRTGINSPLHF. The CDR3 nucleotides read TGTGCCATCAGTGAGGTTCGGACAGGCATAAATTCACCCCTCCACTTT.

By sample fraction, this clone is medium-sized (0.01 to 0.1%). J is TRBJ2-1 and V is TRBV7-2, with TRBD2 as a possible D gene (5 bases). CDR1 and CDR2 from the germline V gene are SGHTA and FQGNSA. This CDR3 has 15 amino acids. The germline V and J ends were trimmed by 0 bases and 3 bases, with 9 bases remaining between them. Written as DNA, the CDR3 is TGTGCCAGCAGCTTAGCGTTGGGAGTCTACAATGAGCAGTTCTTC. It codes for CASSLALGVYNEQFF.

This clone was counted many times. The rearrangement uses TRBV30 and TRBJ2-3; a weak D match, TRBD2 (5 bases). V was clipped by 5 bases and J by 4 bases, with 16 bases between them. The V gene's germline CDR1 is GTSNPN and CDR2 SVGIG (reference sequence). CDR3 length: 14 amino acids. The CDR3 region has the DNA TGTGCCTGGGTTGAGTGGGAGCACCCAGATACGCAGTATTTT. Translating it yields CAWVEWEHPDTQYF.

The DNA of the CDR3 is TGTGCCAGCAGTTTAAAGGGGTCCAACTATGGCTACACCTTC. Amino acids: CASSLKGSNYGYTF. This chain links TRBV27 with TRBJ1-2, with D maybe TRBD1 (5 bases). Germline assignment: CDR1 MNHEY and CDR2 SMNVEV (reference sequence). The CDR3 covers 14 residues. Trimming took off 2 bases at V and 2 bases at J, with 9 bases between the two ends.

The V call is TRBV27, the J call TRBJ2-7; 8 bases are a match to TRBD2. The CDR3 length is 14 residues. V shed 5 bases and J 4 bases; nucleotides not matched to a gene: 7. Germline V lookup: CDR1 MNHEY, CDR2 SMNVEV (reference sequence). The CDR3 loop reads CASSALAVHYEQYF. As DNA, the CDR3 is TGTGCCAGCAGTGCACTAGCGGTACATTACGAGCAGTACTTC.

This clone qualifies as large. This sequence joins TRBV9 and TRBJ2-7; D ambiguous. The ends were cut back, 0 bases at V and 4 bases at J, with 5 bases in the middle. The CDR3 consists of 12 residues. Germline lookup yields CDR1 SGDLS and CDR2 YYNGEE. The CDR3 nucleotides read TGTGCCAGCAGCGTAGGAGGATACGAGCAGTACTTC. This codes for CASSVGGYEQYF. Supplemented by reference TRBV9 and TRBJ2-7, the full variable domain reads DSGVTQTPKHLITATGQRVTLRCSPRSGDLSVYWYQQSLDQGLQFLIQYYNGEERAKGNILERFSAQQFPDLHSELNLSSLELGDSALYFCASSVGGYEQYFGPGTRLTVT.

This clone was seen many times. V is TRBV5-1 and J is TRBJ1-1; TRBD1 might be the D (5 bases). V was trimmed by 3 bases and J by 4 bases, leaving 13 bases between them. Germline CDR1 is SGHRS and CDR2 is YFSETQ. The CDR3 consists of 14 residues. The CDR3 DNA is TGCGCCAGCAGCTCTGGGGCCGCGGGCACTGAAGCTTTCTTT. Translating it yields CASSSGAAGTEAFF.

This clone is medium-sized within its sample. The V gene is TRBV6-1, the J gene TRBJ2-2; a possible D gene is TRBD1 (6 bases). V lost 6 bases and J 4 bases, leaving 6 bases between the germline ends. Germline lookup yields CDR1 MNHNS and CDR2 SASEGT. The CDR3 consists of 12 residues. CDR3 protein: CASRQGTGELFF. CDR3 nucleotide sequence: TGTGCCAGCAGACAGGGCACCGGGGAGCTGTTTTTT.

The DNA for the CDR3 is TGTGCCAGCAGTTTAGTGGACAGGGACTCACCCCTCCACTTT. Its translation is CASSLVDRDSPLHF. The rearrangement joins TRBV12-3 or TRBV12-4 to TRBJ1-6; 8 nucleotides match TRBD1. J gave up 10 bases and V 1 base, and 3 bases lay outside the gene matches. The CDR3 totals 14 residues.

This clone is termed medium-sized. This rearrangement joins TRBV5-1 to TRBJ2-1; TRBD2 matches 16 bases. The CDR3 sequence is 14 residues long. Germline lookup yields CDR1 SGHRS and CDR2 YFSETQ. With V trimmed by 3 bases and J by 16 bases, 7 bases remained unmatched. Here the CDR3 reads CASSWGTSGREEFF. For the CDR3, the DNA is TGCGCCAGCAGCTGGGGGACTAGCGGGAGGGAGGAATTCTTC.

This clone ranks as medium-sized. The rearrangement links TRBV24-1 to TRBJ1-5; 10 nucleotides agree with TRBD1. V lost 4 bases and J lost 5; bases outside the gene matches: 7. This CDR3 comprises 16 residues. CDR1 KGHDR and CDR2 SFDVKD come from the germline V gene. The CDR3 spells CATSEAGTGVHQPQHF. The DNA for the CDR3 is TGTGCCACCAGTGAAGCAGGGACAGGGGTCCATCAGCCCCAGCATTTT.

Judged by abundance, this clone is medium-sized. The rearrangement joins TRBV19 to TRBJ2-6; weak D call: TRBD2 (6 bases). CDR3 length: 16 residues. Trimming took 2 bases from V and 2 from J, leaving 10 bases between them. The germline CDR1 and CDR2 sequences are LNHDA and SQIVND (reference sequence). Here the CDR3 reads CASSIWRAAGANVLTF. DNA of the CDR3: TGTGCCAGTAGTATATGGAGGGCAGCTGGGGCCAACGTCCTGACTTTC.

The V call is TRBV26, the J call TRBJ2-3; TRBD2, the D gene given by the table, was not confirmed from the DNA. TRBV26 is tagged as a pseudogene. The CDR3 has 19 amino acids. The CDR3 bases are TGTGCCAGCAGTTCAAAACGCACCTCCGGGACTGGAAACAAAGATACGCAGTATTTT. It encodes CASSSKRTSGTGNKDTQYF.

This clone was seen a few times. CDR3 bases: TGTGCCAGCAGTTACGAATCAGAGCGGGTAGATACCCAGTACTTC. Protein product: CASSYESERVDTQYF. The rearrangement uses TRBV6-2 or TRBV6-3 and TRBJ2-5, with D maybe TRBD2 (6 bases). With 2 bases removed from V and 8 bases from J, the gap between germline ends came to 18 bases. Germline V gene lookup returns CDR1 MNHEY and CDR2 SVGEGT. This CDR3 contains 15 residues.

This clone appeared many times. The chain carries TRBV4-1 and TRBJ1-2, with a tentative D call TRBD1 (5 bases). V was cut by 0 bases and J by 3 bases, with 17 bases left in between. CDR3 size: 17 residues. Germline values: CDR1 MGHRA, CDR2 YSYEKL. The CDR3 DNA reads as TGCGCCAGCAGCCAAGATGTTAGGACATTCTTCGACTATGGCTACACCTTC. Encoded protein: CASSQDVRTFFDYGYTF.

This clone was seen many times. The rearrangement joins TRBV6-1 to TRBJ2-3, with 10 bases identical to TRBD1. The CDR3 has 16 amino acids. Germline V gene data show CDR1 as MNHNS and CDR2 as SASEGT. Germline trimming cut 6 bases from V and 4 bases from J; bases unmatched to any gene: 10. As DNA, the CDR3 is TGTGCCAGCAGAAGCGCGACAGGGGGCAGCTCAGATACGCAGTATTTT. Translating gives CASRSATGGSSDTQYF.

In its sample, this clone was seen many times. A read error may be the cause here, since a much bigger clone is one base away. Additional DNA sequences in this sample encode the identical CDR3. The chain couples TRBV5-4 to TRBJ2-7; a weak D match, TRBD2 (5 bases). V lost 0 bases and J 2 bases, leaving 18 bases between the germline ends. Germline V gene sequence: CDR1 SGHNT, CDR2 YYREEE (reference sequence). The CDR3 is 17 residues long. As DNA, the CDR3 is TGTGCCAGCAGCTTGGCGTCTTTGGCGGGCTGCACCTACGAGCAGTACTTC. Translation gives CASSLASLAGCTYEQYF.